This passage covers 2 T cell receptor beta chains from one sample sequenced in a study of blood T cell repertoires in COVID-19. Profiled with immunoSEQ multiplex PCR; TCRdb holds only in-frame clones, not every one. The top ten clones hold about 4% of a sample with 150,000 to 200,000 clones, about 83% of them seen once. Specimen: peripheral blood. The receptors stem from a young man with active or convalescent COVID-19.

On this clone itself: The identical CDR3 is also encoded by other nucleotide sequences in the sample. The chain employs TRBV12-3 or TRBV12-4 and TRBJ1-4; D unclear. V lost 6 bases to trimming and J lost 8 bases, with 7 bases between them. The CDR3 loop spans 11 amino acids. CDR3 amino acids: CASSLEEKLFF. The CDR3 bases are TGTGCCAGCAGCCTTGAGGAAAAACTGTTTTTT.

V gene TRBV10-3 combines with J gene TRBJ1-1; a possible D gene is TRBD1 (6 bases). The CDR3 sequence is 13 residues long. V was cut by 6 bases and J by 4 bases, with 12 bases left in between. Germline V lookup: CDR1 ENHRY, CDR2 SYGVKD. The DNA for the CDR3 is TGTGCCATCAGGGCAGGGGCAATCACTGAAGCTTTCTTT. Amino acid sequence: CAIRAGAITEAFF.